Below, 24 T cell receptor beta chains from the same sample are listed, as sequenced in a study of CD8 T cells in Susac syndrome. It was with random hexamers that 0.5 to 1 ug RNA was reverse transcribed. TCRdb used MiXCR to reprocess the immunoSEQ multiplex PCR reads, holding one entry per CDR3 protein. This table has 250,000 to 300,000 distinct CDR3 sequences, roughly 85% appearing once. The sample comprised CD8+ T cells from PBMCs. Receptors were obtained from a human donor with multiple sclerosis.

This clonotype was picked up a small number of times. The chain recombines TRBV15 with TRBJ2-3; D is unresolved. CDR1 and CDR2 (germline): LNHNV, YYDKDF (reference sequence). The CDR3 sequence is 13 residues long. Trimming stripped 6 bases from V and 0 bases from J, with 7 bases between. CDR3: CATRPGSTDTQYF. DNA for the CDR3: TGTGCCACCAGGCCCGGCAGCACAGATACGCAGTATTTT.

V is TRBV7-8 and J is TRBJ1-6; tentative D call: TRBD1 (6 bases). There are 16 residues in the CDR3. V lost 5 bases to trimming and J lost 0 bases, with 11 bases between them. Looked up from germline, CDR1 is SGHVS and CDR2 is FQNEAQ. The CDR3 spells CASSLDRSSYNSPLHF. The CDR3 bases are TGTGCCAGCAGCCTCGACAGGAGCTCCTATAATTCACCCCTCCACTTT.

The gene calls are TRBV6-5 and TRBJ2-7; D may be TRBD2 (7 bases). The V end was cut by 4 bases, the J end by 0 bases, with 19 bases between. The germline V gene has CDR1 MNHEY and CDR2 SVGAGI. There are 17 residues in the CDR3. CDR3 in DNA: TGTGCCAGCAGTTCCAGTGGGGGGGGCCAAAACTCCTACGAGCAGTACTTC. Translating gives CASSSSGGGQNSYEQYF.

This chain links TRBV9 with TRBJ2-2; no definite D call. Trimming left V 0 bases short and J 0 bases short, with 6 bases between. Germline V gives CDR1 SGDLS, CDR2 YYNGEE. This CDR3 region has 15 residues. For the CDR3, the DNA is TGTGCCAGCAGCGTAGCTACTTCGAACACCGGGGAGCTGTTTTTT. Translated: CASSVATSNTGELFF.

The V gene is TRBV4-2, the J gene TRBJ1-2; D is uncertain. Trimming stripped 0 bases from V and 1 base from J, with 6 bases between. The CDR3 runs to 14 residues. CDR1 is LGHNA and CDR2 is YNFKEQ in the germline V gene. The chain's CDR3 is CASSQDLFNYGYTF. The CDR3 DNA sequence: TGTGCCAGCAGCCAAGATCTGTTTAACTATGGCTACACCTTC.

The J gene is TRBJ1-2, the V gene TRBV13; possible D gene TRBD1, 6 bases. The V and J ends lost 3 bases and 1 base respectively, with 15 bases between them. The CDR3 is 16 residues long. In germline, CDR1 is PRHDT, CDR2 FYEKMQ (reference sequence). The CDR3 here is CASSFSQTGLNYGYTF. CDR3 nucleotide sequence: TGTGCCAGCAGCTTCTCTCAGACAGGCCTTAACTATGGCTACACCTTC. The variable domain in full, completed from reference TRBV13 and TRBJ1-2, reads AAGVIQSPRHLIKEKRETATLKCYPIPRHDTVYWYQQGPGQDPQFLISFYEKMQSDKGSIPDRFSAQQFSDYHSELNMSSLELGDSALYFCASSFSQTGLNYGYTFGSGTRLTVV.

This chain uses TRBV7-9 with TRBJ2-3; D is ambiguous. Trimming shortened V by 2 bases and J by 6 bases, and 6 bases separated the two germline ends. Per germline, CDR1 SEHNR and CDR2 FQNEAQ (reference sequence). CDR3 length: 12 amino acids. CDR3 sequence: CASSLISDTQYF. Here the CDR3 DNA reads TGTGCCAGCAGCTTAATTTCCGATACGCAGTATTTT.

The chain joins TRBV6-6 to TRBJ2-3; D remains ambiguous. This CDR3 comprises 9 residues. V was trimmed by 6 bases and J by 13 bases, leaving 8 bases between them. Germline values: CDR1 MNHNY, CDR2 SVGAGI (reference sequence). This CDR3 reads CASSPRKYF. The CDR3, as DNA: TGTGCCAGCAGCCCTCGGAAGTATTTT.

The chain joins TRBV13 to TRBJ2-6, with D possibly TRBD1 on 5 matching bases. Germline assignment: CDR1 PRHDT and CDR2 FYEKMQ (reference sequence). The CDR3 is 15 residues long. V lost 6 bases to trimming and J lost 0 bases, with 9 bases between them. The CDR3 DNA reads as TGTGCCAGCAGTCCACAGGTCTCTGGGGCCAACGTCCTGACTTTC. Translating gives CASSPQVSGANVLTF.

The chain couples TRBV7-8 to TRBJ2-4; the D gene could be TRBD1 or TRBD2 (5 bases each). The CDR3 sequence is 18 residues long. Trimming cost V 5 bases and J 1 base, with 21 bases left between them. Per the germline V gene, CDR1 is SGHVS and CDR2 is FQNEAQ. CDR3 nucleotide sequence: TGTGCCAGCAGCACCTGGGACCCCTCTCAGAGGGCCAAAAACATTCAGTACTTC. Translating gives CASSTWDPSQRAKNIQYF.

The chain recombines TRBV6-5 with TRBJ2-1; 13 nucleotides line up with TRBD2. CDR1 is MNHEY and CDR2 is SVGAGI in the germline V gene. The CDR3 runs to 20 residues. V lost 0 bases to trimming and J lost 10 bases; unmatched junction nucleotides: 18. CDR3 sequence: CASSYSLGTSGTYNELEQFF. CDR3 nucleotide sequence: TGTGCCAGCAGTTACTCCCTAGGGACTAGCGGGACCTACAATGAATTGGAGCAGTTCTTC.

The chain recombines TRBV20-1 with TRBJ1-5; D is unresolved. From germline, CDR1 is DFQATT and CDR2 SNEGSKA (reference sequence). V shed 5 bases and J shed 4 bases, with 9 bases lying between them. The CDR3 consists of 12 residues. Written as DNA, the CDR3 is TGCAGTGCTCGGACCGAAAATCAGCCCCAGCATTTT. Translated, it gives CSARTENQPQHF.

The chain links TRBV24-1 to TRBJ2-1; D is undetermined. This CDR3 is built from 12 residues. Trimming took 4 bases from V and 7 from J, leaving 7 bases between them. Germline CDR1 and CDR2: KGHDR and SFDVKD. CDR3 region: CATSDTPNEQFF. CDR3 sequence (DNA): TGTGCCACCAGTGACACCCCAAATGAGCAGTTCTTC.

The chain links TRBV5-1 to TRBJ2-3, with TRBD2 matching over 7 bases. This CDR3 has 16 amino acids. Trimming cost V 0 bases and J 2 bases; bases outside gene matches: 6. CDR1 is SGHRS, CDR2 YFSETQ, per germline. The CDR3 DNA reads TGCGCCAGCAGCTTGGCTTCTAGCGGAAACACAGATACGCAGTATTTT. This codes for CASSLASSGNTDTQYF. Full variable domain (remainder filled in from reference TRBV5-1 and TRBJ2-3): KAGVTQTPRYLIKTRGQQVTLSCSPISGHRSVSWYQQTPGQGLQFLFEYFSETQRNKGNFPGRFSGRQFSNSRSEMNVSTLELGDSALYLCASSLASSGNTDTQYFGPGTRLTVL.

The V and J genes are TRBV12-3 or TRBV12-4 and TRBJ2-7; D is ambiguous. The V gene lost 5 bases and the J gene lost 2 bases, with 7 bases spanning the gap. CDR3 length equals 12 residues. The CDR3: CASSIRPYEQYF. The CDR3 region has the DNA TGTGCCAGCAGTATACGGCCCTACGAGCAGTACTTC.

The rearrangement links TRBV3-1 to TRBJ2-1, with TRBD1 as a possible D gene (5 bases). Deletions cut 2 bases from V and 6 bases from J, with 11 bases between. CDR3 size: 14 residues. In germline, CDR1 is LGHDT, CDR2 YNNKEL (reference sequence). The CDR3 is CASSQPRDSNEQFF. The CDR3 DNA is TGTGCCAGCAGCCAACCCAGGGATAGCAATGAGCAGTTCTTC.

This clonotype was counted only a few times. The chain couples TRBV30 to TRBJ2-7, with a weak D call TRBD2 (5 bases). Germline V gives CDR1 GTSNPN, CDR2 SVGIG (reference sequence). The CDR3 runs 14 residues. Trimming shortened V by 0 bases and J by 0 bases, and 9 bases separated the two germline ends. CDR3 bases: TGTGCCTGGAGTGTAATGGGGAGCTCCTACGAGCAGTACTTC. It yields the protein CAWSVMGSSYEQYF.

J is TRBJ2-3 and V is TRBV4-3; the D gene is possibly TRBD1 (5 bases). V shed 0 bases and J shed 0 bases, with 10 bases lying between them. The V gene's germline CDR1 is LGHNA and CDR2 YSLEER. The CDR3 runs 16 residues. Here the CDR3 DNA reads TGCGCCAGCAGCCAAGACCTCCAGGGTAGCACAGATACGCAGTATTTT. Translating it yields CASSQDLQGSTDTQYF.

J is TRBJ2-6 and V is TRBV24-1; 9 positions agree with TRBD1. This CDR3 comprises 17 residues. V lost 2 bases, J lost 0 bases, and 1 base stayed unmatched. CDR1 is KGHDR, CDR2 SFDVKD, per germline. This chain's CDR3 is CATSDWDRVSGANVLTF. CDR3 in DNA: TGTGCCACCAGTGATTGGGACAGGGTCTCTGGGGCCAACGTCCTGACTTTC.

The chain uses TRBV19 and TRBJ1-5; TRBD1 matches 9 bases. This CDR3 is built from 16 residues. Germline V gene lookup returns CDR1 LNHDA and CDR2 SQIVND (reference sequence). With 8 bases clipped from V and 4 bases from J, the junction kept 12 bases outside the gene matches. DNA for the CDR3: TGTGCCAGTGGTCTCGACGGGACAGGGCGGAATCAGCCCCAGCATTTT. Protein product: CASGLDGTGRNQPQHF.

V gene TRBV28 combines with J gene TRBJ2-5, with D uncertain. V was cut by 1 base and J by 5 bases, with 8 bases left in between. In germline, CDR1 is MDHEN, CDR2 SYDVKM. The CDR3 length is 13 residues. Here the CDR3 DNA reads TGTGCCAGCAGTTTATTGTCTGACGAGACCCAGTACTTC. Amino acid sequence: CASSLLSDETQYF.

The genes are TRBV7-9 and TRBJ2-1; D perhaps matches TRBD2 (5 bases). With 3 bases removed from V and 8 bases from J, the gap between germline ends came to 20 bases. Germline CDR1 reads SEHNR; CDR2 reads FQNEAQ (reference sequence). The CDR3 has 16 residues. The CDR3 DNA is TGTGCCAGCAGCTTTAGCAGGAGCGGCGTTATGGATGAGCAGTTCTTC. Translating gives CASSFSRSGVMDEQFF.

This chain connects TRBV14 to TRBJ2-5; possible D gene TRBD2, 7 bases. Looked up from germline, CDR1 is SGHDN and CDR2 is FVKESK. Trimming removed 2 bases at V and 2 bases at J, with 18 bases between. This CDR3 has 17 amino acids. CDR3 sequence: CASSQSQRGTTQETQYF. The CDR3 DNA reads as TGTGCCAGCAGCCAATCTCAAAGGGGGACTACTCAAGAGACCCAGTACTTC.

V gene TRBV5-1 combines with J gene TRBJ2-1; 7 positions match TRBD2. The CDR3 runs 16 residues. V lost 4 bases and J lost 5; bases outside the gene matches: 12. Germline V gives CDR1 SGHRS, CDR2 YFSETQ. CDR3 region: CASSPPPASGDNEQFF. The DNA of the CDR3 is TGCGCCAGCAGCCCCCCCCCGGCTAGCGGCGACAATGAGCAGTTCTTC.